The T cell receptor (beta chain) under discussion was sequenced for a study of T cells after yellow fever vaccination. General study points: CD4 and CD8 compartments shared a small share of clonotypes, likely from convergent recombination.

As for this clonotype: Its antigen is undetermined.

Per germline, CDR1 WNHNN and CDR2 SYGVQD (reference sequence). The CDR3 covers 12 residues. The V and J ends lost 1 base and 5 bases respectively, with 4 bases between them. TCRdb re-analysed the 5' RACE reads in MiXCR, keeping a single row per CDR3 protein. The sample yields some 260,000 distinct CDR3 sequences, 5.2% seen once. The chain is built from TRBV10-1 and TRBJ2-3; D remains unclear. This TCR was recovered from a man aged 18 to 30 who received the YFV17D yellow fever vaccine. The sequenced sample was CD4+ T cells sorted from PBMCs, obtained on the day of the yellow fever booster vaccination. The CDR3 DNA follows: TGCGCCAGCAGTGAGTTGGGAGATACGCAGTATTTT. It is translated as CASSELGDTQYF.